Following are 20 T cell receptor beta chains from one sample sequenced in a study of blood T cell repertoires in COVID-19. The table came from immunoSEQ multiplex PCR; TCRdb's copy has only in-frame clones and leaves some out. The table has over 250,000 clones, around nine tenths seen once. The sample comprised peripheral blood. The receptor source for this set is a woman in her 70s with COVID-19, enrolled during active disease.

The chain is built from TRBV7-2 and TRBJ2-7; possible D gene TRBD1, 5 bases. The length of the CDR3 is 15 residues. Trimming shortened V by 2 bases and J by 3 bases, and 14 bases separated the two germline ends. CDR1 is SGHTA and CDR2 is FQGNSA in the germline V gene. CDR3 nucleotide sequence: TGTGCCAGCAGCTTACTGCAGGGTTGGGTCTACGAGCAGTACTTC. Its translation is CASSLLQGWVYEQYF.

The rearrangement links TRBV7-9 to TRBJ1-1; 11 nucleotides line up with TRBD1. In germline, CDR1 is SEHNR, CDR2 FQNEAQ (reference sequence). The CDR3 has 15 residues. After removal of 5 bases from V and 4 bases from J, the junction contained 6 bases not matched to a gene. For the CDR3, the DNA is TGTGCCAGCAGCCCCGGACAGGGGGCAAGCACTGAAGCTTTCTTT. It yields the protein CASSPGQGASTEAFF.

J is TRBJ2-6 and V is TRBV27; D uncertain. Trimming shortened V by 6 bases and J by 1 base, and 7 bases separated the two germline ends. The V gene's germline CDR1 is MNHEY and CDR2 SMNVEV (reference sequence). This CDR3 has 14 residues. As DNA, the CDR3 is TGTGCCAGCAGGAGGTTTTCTGGGGCCAACGTCCTGACTTTC. This translates into CASRRFSGANVLTF.

The rearrangement joins TRBV6-5 to TRBJ2-5, with 7 bases identical to TRBD2. The CDR3 sequence is 16 residues long. Germline-derived CDR1 and CDR2 are MNHEY and SVGAGI. The V and J ends lost 2 bases and 5 bases, in that order; junction bases with no gene match: 11. The CDR3, as DNA: TGTGCCAGCAGTTACGCGAGAAACGCGGGGGTTGAGACCCAGTACTTC. It translates to CASSYARNAGVETQYF.

V gene TRBV2 combines with J gene TRBJ2-3, with 7 bases matching TRBD1. The germline gives CDR1 SNHLY, CDR2 FYNNEI. The CDR3 length is 14 residues. V shed 5 bases and J 0 bases; nucleotides not matched to a gene: 2. The CDR3 reads CASSLQGSTDTQYF. The CDR3 DNA is TGTGCCAGCAGTTTACAGGGGAGCACAGATACGCAGTATTTT.

The V and J genes are TRBV6-6 and TRBJ1-2; D is possibly TRBD1 (6 bases). The V gene lost 1 base and the J gene lost 3 bases, with 9 bases spanning the gap. This CDR3 region has 14 residues. CDR1 MNHNY and CDR2 SVGAGI come from the germline V gene (reference sequence). The CDR3: CASSYYSGDYGYTF. The CDR3 nucleotides are TGTGCCAGCAGTTACTATTCAGGGGACTATGGCTACACCTTC.

This chain connects TRBV23-1 to TRBJ1-2; TRBD1 matches at 7 bases. TRBV23-1 is designated an ORF whose function remains uncertain. V trimming: 6 bases; J trimming: 5 bases; junction bases outside the gene matches: 9. CDR3 length: 14 amino acids. The CDR3 here is CASRLTGSRYGYTF. The CDR3 coding sequence is TGCGCCAGCAGATTGACAGGGTCGAGGTATGGCTACACCTTC.

The CDR3 loop reads CASSVESRDTIYF. The CDR3, as DNA: TGTGCCAGCAGCGTAGAAAGCCGTGACACCATATATTTT. The V and J genes are TRBV9 and TRBJ1-3; D call uncertain. Trimming took off 0 bases at V and 8 bases at J, with 9 bases between the two ends. The CDR3 length is 13 residues. In germline, CDR1 is SGDLS, CDR2 YYNGEE.

The V call is TRBV7-2, the J call TRBJ2-2; 7 positions match TRBD2. The germline V gene has CDR1 SGHTA and CDR2 FQGNSA. The CDR3 extends over 17 amino acids. Trimming cost V 7 bases and J 5 bases; bases outside gene matches: 16. CDR3: CASIPEAAGDGTGELFF. CDR3 DNA: TGTGCCAGCATCCCGGAGGCGGCGGGGGACGGAACCGGGGAGCTGTTTTTT. Variable domain in full (rest from reference TRBV7-2 and TRBJ2-2): GAGVSQSPSNKVTEKGKDVELRCDPISGHTALYWYRQSLGQGLEFLIYFQGNSAPDKSGLPSDRFSAERTGGSVSTLTIQRTQQEDSAVYLCASIPEAAGDGTGELFFGEGSRLTVL.

This chain connects TRBV6-2 or TRBV6-3 to TRBJ1-5, with 8 bases aligning to TRBD1. This CDR3 is built from 14 residues. V dropped 5 bases and J dropped 4; count of bases not matched to a gene: 4. Per germline, CDR1 MNHEY and CDR2 SVGEGT. CDR3: CASSGTGGNQPQHF. In DNA form, the CDR3 reads TGTGCCAGCAGTGGAACAGGGGGTAATCAGCCCCAGCATTTT.

The V gene is TRBV7-2, the J gene TRBJ2-2; 14 bases are a match to TRBD2. The CDR3 is made up of 19 amino acids. The germline gives CDR1 SGHTA, CDR2 FQGNSA. The V segment lost 2 bases and the J segment 7 bases; nucleotides outside the gene matches: 12. The DNA of the CDR3 is TGTGCCAGCAGCTTAAGCTTACTTGGACTAGCGGGGGGTGTCGGGGAGCTGTTTTTT. Amino acid sequence: CASSLSLLGLAGGVGELFF.

The V and J genes are TRBV7-3 and TRBJ2-3, with D unresolved. V shed 4 bases and J shed 0 bases, with 5 bases lying between them. The CDR3 extends over 13 amino acids. Germline V CDR1 and CDR2: SGHTA, FQGTGA. In nucleotides, the CDR3 is TGTGCCAGCAGCTCCTCTAGCACAGATACGCAGTATTTT. Its protein product is CASSSSSTDTQYF. The variable domain in full, completed from reference TRBV7-3 and TRBJ2-3, reads GAGVSQTPSNKVTEKGKYVELRCDPISGHTALYWYRQSLGQGPEFLIYFQGTGAADDSGLPNDRFFAVRPEGSVSTLKIQRTERGDSAVYLCASSSSSTDTQYFGPGTRLTVL.

The rearrangement uses TRBV5-1 and TRBJ2-2; TRBD2 might be the D (6 bases). The CDR3 is made up of 15 amino acids. The V gene lost 6 bases and the J gene lost 5 bases, with 17 bases spanning the gap. Germline values: CDR1 SGHRS, CDR2 YFSETQ. Here the CDR3 reads CASMVGPGGTGELFF. The CDR3 nucleotides read TGCGCCAGCATGGTTGGCCCTGGGGGGACCGGGGAGCTGTTTTTT.

This clone turned up a few times. The chain is built from TRBV5-4 and TRBJ1-1; D gene uncertain. The germline gives CDR1 SGHNT, CDR2 YYREEE (reference sequence). The CDR3 is made up of 12 amino acids. V gave up 2 bases and J gave up 1 base, with 3 bases separating them. CDR3 DNA sequence: TGTGCCAGCAGCTTTAGGAACACTGAAGCTTTCTTT. Translated: CASSFRNTEAFF. The variable domain in full, completed from reference TRBV5-4 and TRBJ1-1, reads ETGVTQSPTHLIKTRGQQVTLRCSSQSGHNTVSWYQQALGQGPQFIFQYYREEENGRGNFPPRFSGLQFPNYSSELNVNALELDDSALYLCASSFRNTEAFFGQGTRLTVV.

The chain couples TRBV28 to TRBJ1-4, with D perhaps TRBD1 (6 bases). CDR3 length: 16 residues. Germline values: CDR1 MDHEN, CDR2 SYDVKM. V was trimmed by 3 bases and J by 5 bases, leaving 16 bases between them. CDR3 nucleotides: TGTGCCAGCAGTTTTCCGGCGACAGGTTTAAATGAAAAACTGTTTTTT. This encodes CASSFPATGLNEKLFF.

V and J are TRBV6-5 and TRBJ2-7, with D tentatively TRBD1 (5 bases). From germline, CDR1 is MNHEY and CDR2 SVGAGI. This CDR3 has 14 residues. V was shortened by 6 bases and J by 0 bases, with 12 bases between the two germline ends. In DNA, the CDR3 is TGTGCCAGCAGCGACAGACGAAGCTCCTACGAGCAGTACTTC. It translates to CASSDRRSSYEQYF.

The rearrangement joins TRBV28 to TRBJ1-2; TRBD1 matches at 8 bases. From germline, CDR1 is MDHEN and CDR2 SYDVKM. CDR3 length: 13 residues. With 7 bases clipped from V and 8 bases from J, the junction kept 9 bases outside the gene matches. The CDR3 is CASMWAGGDGYTF. As DNA, the CDR3 is TGTGCCAGCATGTGGGCAGGGGGCGACGGCTACACCTTC.

This clone has more than one count but fewer than ten. The V call is TRBV6-6, the J call TRBJ1-2; 9 nucleotides agree with TRBD1. The CDR3 consists of 12 residues. Germline values: CDR1 MNHNY, CDR2 SVGAGI (reference sequence). The ends lost 4 bases at V and 7 bases at J; junction bases unmatched: 1. CDR3 protein: CASSSTGGGYTF. In DNA, the CDR3 is TGTGCCAGCAGTTCGACAGGGGGTGGCTACACCTTC.

The chain has TRBV20-1 and TRBJ2-1; TRBD2 matches at 11 bases. This CDR3 is built from 18 residues. The ends lost 3 bases at V and 4 bases at J; junction bases unmatched: 14. Germline CDR1 and CDR2: DFQATT and SNEGSKA (reference sequence). The CDR3 protein is CSASNLAGGSVGYNEQFF. In DNA form, the CDR3 reads TGCAGTGCTAGTAATCTAGCGGGGGGTTCCGTCGGATACAATGAGCAGTTCTTC.

The chain has TRBV11-2 and TRBJ2-7; weak D call: TRBD1 (5 bases). The CDR3 extends over 12 amino acids. V lost 0 bases and J lost 6, with 6 bases in between. Germline CDR1 SGHAT, CDR2 FQNNGV. The CDR3 nucleotides are TGTGCCAGCAGCTTAGAGACAGTCGAGCAGTACTTC. Amino acid sequence: CASSLETVEQYF.